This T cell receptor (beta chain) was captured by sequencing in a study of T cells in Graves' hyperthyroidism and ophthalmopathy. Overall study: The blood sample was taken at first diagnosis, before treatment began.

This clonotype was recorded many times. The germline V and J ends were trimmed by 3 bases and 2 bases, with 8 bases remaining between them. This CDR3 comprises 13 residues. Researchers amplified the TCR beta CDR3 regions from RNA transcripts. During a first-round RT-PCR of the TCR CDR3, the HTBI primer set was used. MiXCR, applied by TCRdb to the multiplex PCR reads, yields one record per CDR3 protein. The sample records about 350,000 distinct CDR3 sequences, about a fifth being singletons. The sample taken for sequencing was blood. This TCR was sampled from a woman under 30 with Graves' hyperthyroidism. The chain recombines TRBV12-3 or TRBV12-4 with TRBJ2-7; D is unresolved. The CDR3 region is CASSLTPTYEQYF. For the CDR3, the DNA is TGTGCCAGCAGTTTGACACCTACCTACGAGCAGTACTTC.